This T cell receptor (beta chain) was sequenced during a study of cytomegalovirus exposure and HLA in healthy donors. Study overall: Of all 400 or so donors who were genotyped, 75% to 90% belonged to the Caucasian-associated ancestry cluster. Points from the study as a whole: The authors later found most CMV-associated TCR beta chains appeared HLA-restricted. A few chains linked to CMV were shown in vitro to be specific for CMV antigens.

Germline values: CDR1 MNHEY, CDR2 SMNVEV (reference sequence). V was pared by 3 bases and J by 2 bases, with 11 bases between. The CDR3 totals 14 residues. This PCR relied on a set of 60 Vbeta primers and 13 Jbeta primers. Per the original methods: Roughly 10 million shared chains were among 80 million or so unique TCR beta chains counted in a later analysis. The protocol was immunoSEQ multiplex PCR, while the TCRdb copy is restricted to in-frame clones and leaves out a portion. The DNA was the basis for D and trimming; V, J and clone size are from that table. The sample carries roughly 160,000 clones, approximately 75% recorded once. In its sample, this clone was seen once. The antigen remains unidentified.

This sequence was found in a man aged 25-40 years in good health and CMV-seropositive. The chain uses TRBV27 and TRBJ2-7; maybe TRBD2 (7 bases). The sequencing sample was made of PBMCs. CDR3 DNA: TGTGCCAGCAGTTTTTGGGGGGGCGCCTACGAGCAGTACTTC. Amino acids: CASSFWGGAYEQYF.